This T cell receptor beta chain was recorded in a study of graft-versus-host responses after intestinal transplantation. On the study more broadly: Each recipient received a multivisceral, liver-intestinal, or isolated intestinal graft. Induction using anti-thymocyte globulin, followed by tacrolimus and steroids for approximately three years, was given to all recipients.

The CDR3 is made up of 15 amino acids. Per the germline V gene, CDR1 is SGHVS and CDR2 is FNYEAQ. V lost 5 bases, J lost 0 bases, and 4 bases stayed unmatched. The data were produced by immunoSEQ multiplex PCR, yet TCRdb's version contains in-frame clones alone and is incomplete. This sample yields under 90,000 clones, of which 80% to 95% are seen a single time; roughly 0.66% belongs to the top ten. The rearrangement links TRBV7-6 to TRBJ1-5, with 7 bases that match TRBD1. The sequences come from PBMCs, collected 98 days after intestinal transplantation. This TCR derives from a human patient who received an intestinal transplant, so some T cells may come from the graft donor. Written as DNA, the CDR3 is TGTGCCAGCAGCCAGACAGGGAATAGCAATCAGCCCCAGCATTTT. Its protein is CASSQTGNSNQPQHF.